These T cell receptor beta chains were read from a single sample in a study of CD8+ T cells in alopecia areata. Clones were read by immunoSEQ multiplex PCR, and TCRdb kept only the in-frame ones, dropping some. The profile shows 200,000 to 250,000 clones, 40% to 45% of them singletons. The specimen comprised CD4+ T cells sorted from blood, sampled at approximately week 39, from a patient treated with tofacitinib. Receptors were obtained from a human donor with alopecia areata. CDR3s include the opening cysteine and the closing phenylalanine or tryptophan. The D gene is left open where the match is weak. Some rows mark clone size as missing; the rest say once, few, many or name a class of expanded clone.

v_call	clone_size	j_call	d_call	cdr3_nt	cdr3_aa
TRBV7-2	NA	TRBJ2-7	NA	TGTGCCAGCAGCTTACAGACAGCTGGCTACGAGCAGTACTTC	CASSLQTAGYEQYF
TRBV5-1	NA	TRBJ2-6	TRBD2	TGCGCCAGCAGCCGGGGAGGGTCCGGGGCCAACGTCCTGACTTTC	CASSRGGSGANVLTF
TRBV18	few	TRBJ2-1	NA	TGTGCCAGCTCACCTATTCGGGACACGACTTACAATGAGCAGTTCTTC	CASSPIRDTTYNEQFF
TRBV18	few	TRBJ2-7	TRBD1	TGTGCCAGCTCACGGGACAGGGTCTCCTACGAGCAGTACTTC	CASSRDRVSYEQYF
TRBV30	NA	TRBJ2-4	TRBD2	TGTGCCTGGAGCGCTTATACCGCCGGGACTAGCGGGAGAGATCAGTACTTC	CAWSAYTAGTSGRDQYF
TRBV27	NA	TRBJ2-6	NA	TGTGCCAGCAGTTCCGGGGGTATGTCTGGGGCCAACGTCCTGACTTTC	CASSSGGMSGANVLTF
TRBV2	NA	TRBJ1-1	NA	TGTGCCAGCACTGAGAACACTGAAGCTTTCTTT	CASTENTEAFF
TRBV6-6	NA	TRBJ2-4	NA	TGTGCCAGCAGTATTAAAGACAGAGCCAAAAACATTCAGTACTTC	CASSIKDRAKNIQYF
TRBV29-1	few	TRBJ2-2	NA	TGCAGCGTTGGCGGGGCAGGGTCGACCGGGGAGCTGTTTTTT	CSVGGAGSTGELFF
TRBV19	NA	TRBJ1-5	TRBD1	TGTGCCAGTAGCCGCGGGGACAGGGGACATCAGCCCCAGCATTTT	CASSRGDRGHQPQHF
TRBV30	NA	TRBJ2-7	NA	TGTGCCTGGAGTGTACAGGGCTACGAGCAGTACTTC	CAWSVQGYEQYF
TRBV12-5	NA	TRBJ1-1	NA	TGTGCTAGTGGTTTGGGGGGGAGTGCGGCTGTGGCTTTCTTT	CASGLGGSAAVAFF
TRBV30	many	TRBJ2-2	TRBD2	TGTGCCTGGAAGACTAGCGGATACACCGGGGAGCTGTTTTTT	CAWKTSGYTGELFF
TRBV7-9	NA	TRBJ2-5	NA	TGTGCCAGCACCTTGAGGGGCTCAGAGACCCAGTACTTC	CASTLRGSETQYF
TRBV25-1	NA	TRBJ2-4	NA	TGCGCCAGCAGTGAAAGGGCAGGGGCTAGGGGAAACATTCAGTACTTC	CASSERAGARGNIQYF
TRBV28	NA	TRBJ2-5	NA	TGTGCCAGCAGTAACCAGGTCTTGGAGAAAGAGACCCAGTACTTC	CASSNQVLEKETQYF
TRBV7-2	few	TRBJ2-1	TRBD2	TGTGCCAGCAGCCACTCTAGCGGGAGGGGTGAGCAGTTCTTC	CASSHSSGRGEQFF
TRBV6-5	few	TRBJ2-7	TRBD1	TGTGCCAGCAGCCGAGGACAGGGATCCTCCGGGCAGTACTTC	CASSRGQGSSGQYF
TRBV28	NA	TRBJ2-5	NA	TGTGCCAGCAACCCGGACAGCGCACGTGAGACCCAGTACTTC	CASNPDSARETQYF
TRBV5-5	few	TRBJ1-2	NA	TGTGCCAGCAGCTTGGCAGGTAATGCTGGCTACACCTTC	CASSLAGNAGYTF